Ten or more counts support the clone carrying this T cell receptor (beta chain). The CDR3 is 16 amino acids. The germline V and J ends were trimmed by 2 bases and 0 bases, with 13 bases remaining between them. Germline V gives CDR1 LGHDT, CDR2 YNNKEL (reference sequence). The data were obtained in a study of CDR3 diversity in severe acne. TCRdb itself ran the PCR reads through MiXCR, one entry per CDR3 protein. The sample shows almost 85,000 distinct CDR3 sequences, roughly 51% of them seen only once. This TCR derives from a male donor in good health, without acne. The rearrangement uses TRBV3-1 and TRBJ1-1, with a possible D match to TRBD1 (6 bases). Sequences were obtained from blood. The CDR3 sequence: CASSQIGQTLNTEAFF. CDR3 bases: TGTGCCAGCAGCCAAATCGGACAGACCCTGAACACTGAAGCTTTCTTT.